This record covers a single TCR beta chain. Antigen specificity is unknown. Sequencing was performed with immunoSEQ multiplex PCR; in TCRdb, only in-frame clones are kept and a portion is missing. The data show 2 million or so clones, 85% to 95% seen once. V lost 6 bases to trimming and J lost 2 bases, with 11 bases between them. The germline V gene encodes CDR1 SGHVS and CDR2 FNYEAQ. This CDR3 contains 13 residues. The data originate from a study of shared clonotypes between healthy human individuals. As for the study in general: Per donor, CD8 memory used one plate, CD8 naive used two, CD4 memory used three and CD4 naive used three. Broader study findings: Relative to clonotypes present in all four donors, those not shared had lower generation probabilities.

The chain is built from TRBV7-6 and TRBJ2-7; TRBD2 might be the D (6 bases). The sequence was obtained from a man younger than 30 in good health. Source material: naive CD4+ T cells sorted from blood. The subset is: CD45RA+ positively selected. This chain's CDR3 is CASSRGTPYEQYF. In nucleotides, the CDR3 is TGTGCCAGCAGTCGCGGGACTCCCTACGAGCAGTACTTC.